Reported below is one T cell receptor (beta chain). Its specificity is not known. This specimen belongs to a study of cytomegalovirus exposure and HLA in healthy donors. General study results and limits: From TCR beta sequences, most subjects' HLA-A and HLA-B alleles were reportedly predicted accurately.

A multiplex PCR was run with 60 Vbeta primers and 13 Jbeta primers. The data were produced by immunoSEQ multiplex PCR, yet TCRdb's version contains in-frame clones alone and is incomplete. Of approximately 160,000 clones listed, 65% to 80% are singletons. Trimming shortened V by 4 bases and J by 10 bases, and 20 bases separated the two germline ends. This CDR3 is built from 14 residues. This receptor was obtained from a woman aged 40 to 50 in good health and CMV-seropositive. The sample consisted of PBMCs. The chain recombines TRBV5-3 with TRBJ2-5, with D perhaps matching TRBD2 (5 bases). TRBV5-3 is assigned to the ORF class and has an uncertain function. The CDR3 region is CARSPLQPQEGQYF. The CDR3 DNA sequence: TGTGCCAGAAGCCCTCTCCAGCCCCAAGAGGGCCAGTACTTC.